The 26 T cell receptor beta chains below were found in one sample sequenced in a study of T-cell memory formation after mild COVID-19. One entry per CDR3 protein results from TCRdb running MiXCR on the 5' RACE reads. Of some 270,000 distinct CDR3 sequences listed, less than 20% are singletons. Source material: PBMCs or a T cell subset sorted from them (not recorded which). These receptors were taken from an adult woman who had mild COVID-19 (a few samples of this study predate the infection). Cell type and time point are not known.

V gene TRBV20-1 combines with J gene TRBJ1-1; D unclear. This CDR3 has 15 amino acids. Per germline, CDR1 DFQATT and CDR2 SNEGSKA (reference sequence). V was clipped by 5 bases and J by 1 base, with 17 bases between them. The DNA of the CDR3 is TGCAGTGCTCGACCCCTTAGAGGCGCGAACACTGAAGCTTTCTTT. As protein: CSARPLRGANTEAFF.

The chain links TRBV4-1 to TRBJ2-5, with unresolved D. In germline, CDR1 is MGHRA, CDR2 YSYEKL. Between the trimmed V and J ends, which lost 1 base and 6 bases, there was a span of 3 bases. CDR3 length: 11 amino acids. The CDR3 spells CASSQGKTQYF. The CDR3 DNA reads TGCGCCAGCAGCCAAGGAAAGACCCAGTACTTC.

The chain is built from TRBV10-3 and TRBJ2-7; no reliable D call. The CDR3 is made up of 13 amino acids. Germline CDR1 reads ENHRY; CDR2 reads SYGVKD. Trimming left V 8 bases short and J 3 bases short, with 14 bases between. CDR3 in amino acids: CAISQELYYEQYF. As DNA, the CDR3 is TGTGCCATCTCCCAGGAGTTATACTACGAGCAGTACTTC.

The chain uses TRBV7-2 and TRBJ2-3; 9 bases fit TRBD1. After removal of 5 bases from V and 5 bases from J, the junction contained 5 bases not matched to a gene. There are 14 residues in the CDR3. Per the germline V gene, CDR1 is SGHTA and CDR2 is FQGNSA. CDR3 protein: CASSPGQGLDTQYF. DNA for the CDR3: TGTGCCAGCAGCCCCGGACAGGGGTTAGATACGCAGTATTTT.

This clonotype was picked up one time. The chain uses TRBV20-1 and TRBJ2-2, with TRBD2 as a possible D gene (5 bases). This CDR3 comprises 14 residues. Germline V gene lookup returns CDR1 DFQATT and CDR2 SNEGSKA (reference sequence). Trimming left V 0 bases short and J 3 bases short, with 8 bases between. CDR3 amino acids: CSAREIGDTGELFF. The CDR3 nucleotides are TGCAGTGCTAGAGAGATCGGGGACACCGGGGAGCTGTTTTTT.

This rearrangement joins TRBV12-3 or TRBV12-4 to TRBJ1-1, with D possibly matching TRBD1 (5 bases). Trimming cost V 5 bases and J 1 base, with 14 bases left between them. This CDR3 has 15 amino acids. CDR3 in amino acids: CASSPHGTANTEAFF. Written as DNA, the CDR3 is TGTGCCAGCAGTCCCCACGGGACGGCGAACACTGAAGCTTTCTTT.

This clonotype was counted many times. The chain uses TRBV5-1 and TRBJ2-1, with D perhaps TRBD2 (5 bases). The CDR3 consists of 14 residues. CDR1 SGHRS and CDR2 YFSETQ come from the germline V gene. V dropped 6 bases and J dropped 2 bases, with 12 bases sitting between them. The chain's CDR3 is CASTLALTYNEQFF. CDR3 nucleotide sequence: TGCGCCAGCACCCTAGCACTAACCTACAATGAGCAGTTCTTC.

The V gene is TRBV30, the J gene TRBJ2-7; 11 bases line up with TRBD2. The CDR3 is 13 amino acids. The ends lost 3 bases at V and 2 bases at J; junction bases unmatched: 0. CDR1 is GTSNPN and CDR2 is SVGIG in the germline V gene (reference sequence). CDR3 DNA: TGTGCCTGGAGGACTAGCGGGGCCTACGAGCAGTACTTC. Translated: CAWRTSGAYEQYF.

This clonotype was detected once. A much larger clone differs from this one at a single base, so this may be a read error. This chain uses TRBV7-2 with TRBJ2-3; D ambiguous. The germline gives CDR1 SGHTA, CDR2 FQGNSA. The CDR3 is made up of 14 amino acids. The CDR3 bases are TGTGCCGGCAGCTTAGGAAAGATCACAGATACGCAGTATTTT. Translating it yields CAGSLGKITDTQYF. The entire variable domain, with the rest obtained from reference TRBV7-2 and TRBJ2-3, is as follows: GAGVSQSPSNKVTEKGKDVELRCDPISGHTALYWYRQSLGQGLEFLIYFQGNSAPDKSGLPSDRFSAERTGGSVSTLTIQRTQQEDSAVYLCAGSLGKITDTQYFGPGTRLTVL.

This clonotype came up a few times. This chain connects TRBV12-3 or TRBV12-4 to TRBJ1-2, with D perhaps matching TRBD1 (5 bases). The CDR3 covers 16 residues. V was clipped by 8 bases and J by 2 bases, with 21 bases between them. CDR3 nucleotides: TGTGCCAGCGGGAATTCGGGGCGGACGAAAAACTATGGCTACACCTTC. It codes for CASGNSGRTKNYGYTF.

The table lists this clonotype with a few counts. This chain connects TRBV5-1 to TRBJ2-3, with D unresolved. CDR3 length: 14 amino acids. V was pared by 2 bases and J by 4 bases, with 11 bases between. Germline V gene data show CDR1 as SGHRS and CDR2 as YFSETQ. The CDR3 sequence: CASSFTTLPDTQYF. The CDR3 DNA is TGCGCCAGCAGCTTTACGACGCTCCCAGATACGCAGTATTTT.

V and J are TRBV29-1 and TRBJ1-2; D unresolved. Germline V gene data show CDR1 as SQVTM and CDR2 as ANQGSEA. Deletions cut 6 bases from V and 5 bases from J, with 19 bases between. This CDR3 has 14 residues. In DNA form, the CDR3 reads TGCAGCGTCGGTGGAACGGACCTTCGATATGGCTACACCTTC. Residues: CSVGGTDLRYGYTF.

This clonotype was counted only a few times. The chain links TRBV20-1 to TRBJ2-5; TRBD2 is a possible D gene (5 bases). Germline lookup yields CDR1 DFQATT and CDR2 SNEGSKA (reference sequence). V was pared by 0 bases and J by 2 bases, with 13 bases between. This CDR3 region has 15 residues. This CDR3 is CSARDLLPGQETQYF. In DNA, the CDR3 is TGCAGTGCTAGAGATCTCCTCCCGGGACAAGAGACCCAGTACTTC.

This clonotype was recorded a few times. The V and J genes are TRBV27 and TRBJ2-7; 7 nucleotides line up with TRBD1. J was trimmed by 6 bases and V by 8 bases; bases with no gene match: 7. This CDR3 has 12 amino acids. The germline V gene encodes CDR1 MNHEY and CDR2 SMNVEV (reference sequence). For the CDR3, the DNA is TGTGCCAGCGGGGACAGATCGATCGAGCAGTACTTC. Translating gives CASGDRSIEQYF.

This clonotype was seen a few times. J is TRBJ2-1 and V is TRBV5-1; 12 nucleotides match TRBD2. Germline CDR1 reads SGHRS; CDR2 reads YFSETQ. The CDR3 has 17 residues. V was pared by 4 bases and J by 5 bases, with 10 bases of the junction left unmatched. The CDR3 spells CASSHGLAGLDHNEQFF. CDR3 bases: TGCGCCAGCAGCCACGGACTAGCGGGATTAGACCACAATGAGCAGTTCTTC. The full variable domain, with the rest looked up from reference TRBV5-1 and TRBJ2-1, is KAGVTQTPRYLIKTRGQQVTLSCSPISGHRSVSWYQQTPGQGLQFLFEYFSETQRNKGNFPGRFSGRQFSNSRSEMNVSTLELGDSALYLCASSHGLAGLDHNEQFFGPGTRLTVL.

V is TRBV7-2 and J is TRBJ2-1; D is possibly TRBD1 or TRBD2 (6 bases each). V shed 4 bases and J shed 3 bases, with 16 bases lying between them. The germline V gene encodes CDR1 SGHTA and CDR2 FQGNSA. The CDR3 is 16 amino acids. The CDR3 coding sequence is TGTGCCAGCAGCTCTAGGGGGGTCCGTGGCTACAATGAGCAGTTCTTC. Its translation is CASSSRGVRGYNEQFF.

The table lists this clonotype with a few counts. This chain connects TRBV10-1 to TRBJ1-5; D ambiguous. This CDR3 contains 22 residues. Per the germline V gene, CDR1 is WNHNN and CDR2 is SYGVQD (reference sequence). V was shortened by 0 bases and J by 1 base, with 28 bases between the two germline ends. CDR3 residues: CASSESYVGMFLLVESNQPQHF. The DNA for the CDR3 is TGCGCCAGCAGTGAGTCGTACGTCGGGATGTTCTTATTGGTGGAGAGCAATCAGCCCCAGCATTTT.

This clonotype occurred a few times. The chain employs TRBV12-3 or TRBV12-4 and TRBJ2-3; D tentatively reads TRBD1 or TRBD2 (6 bases each). Trimming cost V 6 bases and J 5 bases, with 21 bases left between them. This CDR3 has 16 amino acids. CDR3 DNA: TGTGCCAGCAGCGCTCCACGTGGGGGGCTAGGAGATACGCAGTATTTT. Its protein product is CASSAPRGGLGDTQYF.

The chain recombines TRBV10-3 with TRBJ1-5, with a possible D match to TRBD1 (5 bases). The V end was cut by 0 bases, the J end by 9 bases, with 12 bases between. There are 14 residues in the CDR3. Germline lookup yields CDR1 ENHRY and CDR2 SYGVKD. The CDR3: CAISESISGRPQHF. CDR3 DNA: TGTGCCATCAGTGAGTCGATTTCGGGACGGCCCCAGCATTTT.

This clonotype was counted a few times. This sequence joins TRBV12-3 or TRBV12-4 and TRBJ2-5; a weak D match, TRBD1 (6 bases). This CDR3 region has 13 residues. V was cut by 5 bases and J by 5 bases, with 12 bases left in between. CDR3 DNA: TGTGCCAGCAGTCAGGGGATCGGGGAGACCCAGTACTTC. The encoded protein is CASSQGIGETQYF.

The V gene is TRBV24-1, the J gene TRBJ2-1, with 8 bases fitting TRBD1. This CDR3 is built from 15 residues. Germline V gene lookup returns CDR1 KGHDR and CDR2 SFDVKD. Trimming at V came to 5 bases and at J to 7 bases, leaving 9 bases not matched to a gene. The CDR3 protein is CATSAGTGVGNEQFF. The CDR3 DNA follows: TGTGCCACCAGTGCCGGGACAGGAGTGGGTAATGAGCAGTTCTTC.

This clonotype was recorded a few times. The chain joins TRBV7-8 to TRBJ2-6; D perhaps matches TRBD2 (7 bases). The V gene's germline CDR1 is SGHVS and CDR2 FQNEAQ. Trimming stripped 2 bases from V and 12 bases from J, with 14 bases between. This CDR3 contains 14 residues. For the CDR3, the DNA is TGTGCCAGCAGCTTATTAGGGGCGGGGGCCGTCCTGACTTTC. Protein product: CASSLLGAGAVLTF.

V is TRBV5-8 and J is TRBJ2-3; 7 nucleotides match TRBD2. Germline loops: CDR1 SGHTS, CDR2 YDEGEE. V dropped 3 bases and J dropped 2; count of bases not matched to a gene: 6. The CDR3 runs 15 residues. The CDR3 nucleotides read TGTGCCAGCAGCTCCGGACTAGAGTTCACAGATACGCAGTATTTT. It translates to CASSSGLEFTDTQYF. Full variable domain (remainder filled in from reference TRBV5-8 and TRBJ2-3): EAGVTQSPTHLIKTRGQQATLRCSPISGHTSVYWYQQALGLGLQFLLWYDEGEERNRGNFPPRFSGRQFPNYSSELNVNALELEDSALYLCASSSGLEFTDTQYFGPGTRLTVL.

At least ten counts were recorded for this clonotype. As DNA, the CDR3 is TGTGCCAGCAGGCCTAGCACAGATACGCAGTATTTT. This codes for CASRPSTDTQYF. The chain uses TRBV7-9 and TRBJ2-3; no definite D call. The V and J ends lost 6 bases and 0 bases respectively, with 4 bases between them. Per germline, CDR1 SEHNR and CDR2 FQNEAQ (reference sequence). The CDR3 runs to 12 residues.

This clonotype was counted between two and nine times. V gene TRBV6-2 or TRBV6-3 combines with J gene TRBJ1-1; tentatively, D is TRBD1 (5 bases). The CDR3 contains 14 residues. The ends were cut back, 5 bases at V and 11 bases at J, with 21 bases in the middle. CDR1 MNHEY and CDR2 SVGEGT come from the germline V gene. The CDR3 nucleotides read TGTGCCAGCAGTGACAATCGGTTAAAGGGGATGGCTTTCTTT. The encoded protein is CASSDNRLKGMAFF.

There are a few counts of this clonotype. This rearrangement joins TRBV20-1 to TRBJ2-7; TRBD2 agrees at 9 bases. In germline, CDR1 is DFQATT, CDR2 SNEGSKA (reference sequence). The CDR3 is 16 residues long. V was clipped by 3 bases and J by 3 bases; unmatched bases: 12. The CDR3 DNA follows: TGCAGTGCTAGCGGGCCCACTAGCGGGTCACTCTACGAGCAGTACTTC. Its protein is CSASGPTSGSLYEQYF.